A single sample is the source of the 4 T cell receptor beta chains below, sequenced in a study of somatic mutations in cytotoxic T cells in rheumatoid arthritis (dated by TCRdb to 2017 to 2019). Library method: the immunoSEQ multiplex PCR assay. TCRdb retrieved this table from immuneACCESS and kept in-frame rearrangements only. Not all clones are present; in checked studies, unresolved V genes account for under half, and no reason is known for the remainder. This sample has almost 9,000 clones in its table, and more than 75% of those were observed once. The top ten constitute 4.9% of the sample. Sequenced sample: CD8+ T cells sorted from blood. These receptors were taken from an adult with rheumatoid arthritis.

The V call is TRBV7-2, the J call TRBJ2-7; 8 bases agree with TRBD1. In germline, CDR1 is SGHTA, CDR2 FQGNSA. The CDR3 length is 17 residues. The J segment lost 2 bases and the V segment lost 0 bases, leaving 9 bases of the junction unmatched. The CDR3 region is CASSLAYTRDRTYEQYF. CDR3 nucleotides: TGTGCCAGCAGCTTAGCCTATACTCGGGACAGGACCTACGAGCAGTACTTC. Together with reference TRBV7-2 and TRBJ2-7, the CDR3 gives the full variable domain: GAGVSQSPSNKVTEKGKDVELRCDPISGHTALYWYRQSLGQGLEFLIYFQGNSAPDKSGLPSDRFSAERTGGSVSTLTIQRTQQEDSAVYLCASSLAYTRDRTYEQYFGPGTRLTVT.

The rearrangement links TRBV2 to TRBJ1-1, with 9 bases aligning to TRBD1. Germline V CDR1 and CDR2: SNHLY, FYNNEI. J gave up 10 bases and V 2 bases, and 8 bases lay outside the gene matches. The CDR3 totals 14 residues. The CDR3 is CASSEFRTGVGAFF. In DNA, the CDR3 is TGTGCCAGCAGTGAATTCCGGACAGGGGTAGGAGCTTTCTTT.

This clone showed up just a few times. The J gene is TRBJ2-3, the V gene TRBV27; 7 nucleotides match TRBD2. V was pared by 4 bases and J by 3 bases, with 7 bases of the junction left unmatched. The germline gives CDR1 MNHEY, CDR2 SMNVEV (reference sequence). The CDR3 loop spans 15 amino acids. The CDR3 DNA is TGTGCCAGCAGTTCCACATTGGGGGGGACAGATACGCAGTATTTT. This translates into CASSSTLGGTDTQYF.

V is TRBV7-2 and J is TRBJ1-1; no definite D call. The V gene lost 4 bases and the J gene lost 0 bases, with 6 bases spanning the gap. CDR3 length: 13 amino acids. Germline V gene data show CDR1 as SGHTA and CDR2 as FQGNSA. In nucleotides, the CDR3 is TGTGCCAGCAGCTCAGGATTGAACACTGAAGCTTTCTTT. Encoded protein: CASSSGLNTEAFF.